This T cell receptor (beta chain) was observed in a study of control samples from healthy donors and cancer patients. Measured with immunoSEQ multiplex PCR; TCRdb has only the in-frame clones, and not every one. The repertoire holds approximately 120,000 clones, with 80% to 90% as singletons. The sequence came from a woman in her fifties or sixties in good health. Material: blood.

The CDR3 DNA is TGTGCCAGCAGCTTAATGTCAGGGTCTGGGGCCAACGTCCTGACTTTC. Translated, it gives CASSLMSGSGANVLTF. The V gene is TRBV7-3, the J gene TRBJ2-6; a possible D gene is TRBD1 (5 bases). V lost 1 base and J 1 base, leaving 8 bases between the germline ends. CDR1 and CDR2 from the germline V gene are SGHTA and FQGTGA. This CDR3 has 16 amino acids.